The subject of this entry is one TCR beta chain. Methods used by the authors: Estimation of nucleated cell counts relied on the amplification of reference gene primers. Clones were read by immunoSEQ multiplex PCR, and TCRdb kept only the in-frame ones, dropping some. V and J calls and clone size are as listed in that table; D and trimming were resolved from the DNA. The sample records 170,000 or so clones, approximately 88% being singletons. The data stem from a study of blood T cell repertoires in COVID-19. Study details: Material from acute and convalescent COVID-19 was sourced from the United States, Italy and Spain. The cDNA or gDNA used as material had been derived from T cells, B-cell-depleted T cells, or PBMCs.

The sequenced sample was peripheral blood. This TCR came from a woman between 55 and 75 years old with acute or convalescent COVID-19.

This chain's CDR3 is CASSLGRGREGQPQHF. The CDR3 region has the DNA TGTGCCAGCAGCTTAGGTCGAGGCAGGGAAGGACAGCCCCAGCATTTT. This sequence joins TRBV7-2 and TRBJ1-5; the D gene is possibly TRBD1 (5 bases). CDR3 length: 16 amino acids. CDR1 is SGHTA, CDR2 FQGNSA, per germline. Trimming took 1 base from V and 7 from J, leaving 17 bases between them.